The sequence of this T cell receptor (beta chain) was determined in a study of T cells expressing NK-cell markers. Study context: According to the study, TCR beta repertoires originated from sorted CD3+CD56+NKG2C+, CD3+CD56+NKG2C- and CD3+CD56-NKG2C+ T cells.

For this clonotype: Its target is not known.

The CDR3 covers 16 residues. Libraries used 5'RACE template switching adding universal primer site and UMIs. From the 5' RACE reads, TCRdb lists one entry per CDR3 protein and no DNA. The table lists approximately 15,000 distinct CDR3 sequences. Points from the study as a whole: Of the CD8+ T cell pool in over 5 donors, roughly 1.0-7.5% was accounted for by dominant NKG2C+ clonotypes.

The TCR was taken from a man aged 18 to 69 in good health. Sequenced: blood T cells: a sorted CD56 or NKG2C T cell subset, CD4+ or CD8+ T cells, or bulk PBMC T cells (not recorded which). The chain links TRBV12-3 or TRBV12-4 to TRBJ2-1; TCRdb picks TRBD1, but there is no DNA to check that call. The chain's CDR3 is CASSPGGGQGDDEQFF.